This TCR beta chain was recorded in a study of control samples from healthy donors and cancer patients. Data came from immunoSEQ multiplex PCR; TCRdb stores just in-frame clones and leaves some out. Counted here are approximately 70,000 clones, approximately 84% occurring once; the ten biggest clones make up more than 13%. This CDR3 region has 14 residues. The germline CDR1 and CDR2 sequences are MNHEY and SVGAGI. The V end was cut by 2 bases, the J end by 4 bases, with 9 bases between. The receptor was isolated from a man aged 45-65 years in good health. The chain joins TRBV6-5 to TRBJ1-5; weak D call: TRBD1 (5 bases). Sequencing was done on a sample of blood. The CDR3 coding sequence is TGTGCCAGCAGTTACGGGGGGAAGAATCAGCCCCAGCATTTT. Protein: CASSYGGKNQPQHF.